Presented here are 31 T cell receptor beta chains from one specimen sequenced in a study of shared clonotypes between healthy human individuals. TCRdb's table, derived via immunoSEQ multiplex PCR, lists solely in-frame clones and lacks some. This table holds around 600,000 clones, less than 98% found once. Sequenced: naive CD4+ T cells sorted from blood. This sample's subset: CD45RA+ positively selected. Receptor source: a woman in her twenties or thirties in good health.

CDR3 amino acids: CASSPGTAMGEQYF. The CDR3 DNA reads TGTGCCAGCAGCCCCGGGACAGCAATGGGCGAGCAGTACTTC. The chain uses TRBV7-9 and TRBJ2-7, with 7 bases fitting TRBD1. The V gene end was trimmed by 5 bases and the J gene end by 6 bases; junction bases not matched to a gene: 10. The CDR3 contains 14 residues. The germline gives CDR1 SEHNR, CDR2 FQNEAQ (reference sequence).

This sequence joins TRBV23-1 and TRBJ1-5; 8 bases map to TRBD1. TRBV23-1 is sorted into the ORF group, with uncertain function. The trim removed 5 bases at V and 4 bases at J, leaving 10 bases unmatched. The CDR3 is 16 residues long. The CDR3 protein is CASSSTGVGENQPQHF. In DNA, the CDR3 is TGCGCCAGCAGTTCGACAGGGGTAGGGGAAAATCAGCCCCAGCATTTT.

The CDR3 loop reads CASSSGLTYYEQYF. CDR3 nucleotide sequence: TGCGCCAGCAGCTCGGGACTAACCTACTACGAGCAGTACTTC. The chain carries TRBV5-1 and TRBJ2-7; 7 positions agree with TRBD2. The CDR3 extends over 14 amino acids. The J segment lost 3 bases and the V segment lost 3 bases, leaving 6 bases of the junction unmatched. Germline assignment: CDR1 SGHRS and CDR2 YFSETQ.

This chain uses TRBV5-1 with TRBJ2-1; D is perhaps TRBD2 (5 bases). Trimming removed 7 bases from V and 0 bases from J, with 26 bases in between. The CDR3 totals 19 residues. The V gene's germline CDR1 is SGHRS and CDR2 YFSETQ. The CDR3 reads CASGLSRRRTLSSYNEQFF. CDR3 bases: TGCGCCAGCGGGCTCTCAAGACGCCGGACTTTGAGCTCCTACAATGAGCAGTTCTTC.

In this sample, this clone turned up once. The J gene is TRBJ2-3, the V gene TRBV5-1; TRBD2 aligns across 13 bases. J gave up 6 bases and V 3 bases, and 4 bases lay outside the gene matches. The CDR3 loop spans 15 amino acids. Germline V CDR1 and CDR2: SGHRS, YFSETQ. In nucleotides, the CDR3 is TGCGCCAGCAGCTCAGGACTAGCGGGAGTTGATACGCAGTATTTT. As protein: CASSSGLAGVDTQYF.

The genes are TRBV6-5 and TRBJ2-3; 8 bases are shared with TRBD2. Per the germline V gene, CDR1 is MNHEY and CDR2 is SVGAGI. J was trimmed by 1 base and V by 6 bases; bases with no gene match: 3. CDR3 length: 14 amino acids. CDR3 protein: CASRPTSGTDTQYF. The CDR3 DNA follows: TGTGCCAGCAGGCCGACTAGCGGCACAGATACGCAGTATTTT.

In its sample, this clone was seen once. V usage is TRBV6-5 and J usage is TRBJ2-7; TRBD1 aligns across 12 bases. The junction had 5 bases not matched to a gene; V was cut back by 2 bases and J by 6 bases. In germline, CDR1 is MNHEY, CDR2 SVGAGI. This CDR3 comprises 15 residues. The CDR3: CASSYGDRGRAEQYF. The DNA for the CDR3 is TGTGCCAGCAGTTACGGGGACAGGGGGCGCGCCGAGCAGTACTTC.

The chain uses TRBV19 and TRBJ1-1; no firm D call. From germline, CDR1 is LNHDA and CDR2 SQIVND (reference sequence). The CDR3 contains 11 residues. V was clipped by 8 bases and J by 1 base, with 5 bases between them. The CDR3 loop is CASRGNTEAFF. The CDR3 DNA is TGTGCCAGTCGTGGGAACACTGAAGCTTTCTTT.

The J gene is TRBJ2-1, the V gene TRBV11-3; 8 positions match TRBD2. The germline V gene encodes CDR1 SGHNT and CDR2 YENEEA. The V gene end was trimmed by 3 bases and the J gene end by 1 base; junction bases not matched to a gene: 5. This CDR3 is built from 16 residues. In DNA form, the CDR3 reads TGTGCCAGCAGCTTGACTAGCGTGGTATCCTACAATGAGCAGTTCTTC. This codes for CASSLTSVVSYNEQFF.

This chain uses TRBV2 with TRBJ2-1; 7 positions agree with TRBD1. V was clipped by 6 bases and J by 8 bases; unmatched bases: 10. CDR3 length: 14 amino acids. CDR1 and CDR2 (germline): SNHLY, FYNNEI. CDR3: CASRTRQGLDEQFF. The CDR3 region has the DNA TGTGCCAGCAGGACCCGACAGGGTCTAGATGAGCAGTTCTTC.

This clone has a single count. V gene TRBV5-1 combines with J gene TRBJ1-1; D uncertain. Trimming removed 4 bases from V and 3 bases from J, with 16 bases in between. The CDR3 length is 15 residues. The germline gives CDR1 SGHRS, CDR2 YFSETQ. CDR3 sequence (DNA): TGCGCCAGCAGCGACTCCCGCGCTGGGGACACTGAAGCTTTCTTT. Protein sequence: CASSDSRAGDTEAFF.

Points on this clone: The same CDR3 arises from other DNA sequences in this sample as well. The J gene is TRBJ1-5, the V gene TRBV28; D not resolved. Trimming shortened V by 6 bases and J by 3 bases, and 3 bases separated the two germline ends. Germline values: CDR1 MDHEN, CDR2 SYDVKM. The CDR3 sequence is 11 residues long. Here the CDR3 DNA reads TGTGCCAGCAGCCTCAATCAGCCCCAGCATTTT. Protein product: CASSLNQPQHF.

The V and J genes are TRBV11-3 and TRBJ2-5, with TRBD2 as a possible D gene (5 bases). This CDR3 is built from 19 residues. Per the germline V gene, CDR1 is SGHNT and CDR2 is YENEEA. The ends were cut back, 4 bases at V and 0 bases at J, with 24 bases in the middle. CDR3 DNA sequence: TGTGCCAGCAGCTCGGCCGTGCCCCGGGGTTACGCACACCAAGAGACCCAGTACTTC. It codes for CASSSAVPRGYAHQETQYF.

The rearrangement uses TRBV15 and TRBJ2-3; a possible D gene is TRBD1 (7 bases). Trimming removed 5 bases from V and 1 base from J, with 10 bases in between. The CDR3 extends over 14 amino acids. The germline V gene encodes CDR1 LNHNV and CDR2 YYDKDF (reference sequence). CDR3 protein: CATSGGTGTDTQYF. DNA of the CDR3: TGTGCCACCAGCGGGGGGACAGGCACAGATACGCAGTATTTT.

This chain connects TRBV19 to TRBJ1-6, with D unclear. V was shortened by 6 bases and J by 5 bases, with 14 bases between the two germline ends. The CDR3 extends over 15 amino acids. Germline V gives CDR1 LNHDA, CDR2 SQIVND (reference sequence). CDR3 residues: CASRVTTGDNSPLHF. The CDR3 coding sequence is TGTGCCAGTAGGGTTACGACGGGCGATAATTCACCCCTCCACTTT.

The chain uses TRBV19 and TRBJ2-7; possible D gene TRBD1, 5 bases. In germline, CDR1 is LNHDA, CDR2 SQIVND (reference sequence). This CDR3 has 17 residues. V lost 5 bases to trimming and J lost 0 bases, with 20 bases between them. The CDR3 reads CASSPEGVGATSYEQYF. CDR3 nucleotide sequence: TGTGCCAGTAGTCCCGAAGGTGTTGGGGCTACCTCCTACGAGCAGTACTTC.

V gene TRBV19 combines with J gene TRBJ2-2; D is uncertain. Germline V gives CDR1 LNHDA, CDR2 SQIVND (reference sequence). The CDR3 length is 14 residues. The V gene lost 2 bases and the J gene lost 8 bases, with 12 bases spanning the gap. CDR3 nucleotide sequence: TGTGCCAGTAGTATACCTTTCTCTTGGGGGGAGCTGTTTTTT. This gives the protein CASSIPFSWGELFF.

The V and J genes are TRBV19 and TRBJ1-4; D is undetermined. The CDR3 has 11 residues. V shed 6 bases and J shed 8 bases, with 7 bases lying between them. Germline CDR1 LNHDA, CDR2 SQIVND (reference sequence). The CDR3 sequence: CASRWGEKLFF. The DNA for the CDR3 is TGTGCCAGTAGATGGGGAGAAAAACTGTTTTTT.

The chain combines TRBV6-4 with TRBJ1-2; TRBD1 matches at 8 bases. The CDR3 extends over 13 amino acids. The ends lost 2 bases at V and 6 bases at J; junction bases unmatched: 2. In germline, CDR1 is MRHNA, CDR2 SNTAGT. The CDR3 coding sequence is TGTGCCAGCAGTGACCCAGGGGGCGATGGCTACACCTTC. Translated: CASSDPGGDGYTF.

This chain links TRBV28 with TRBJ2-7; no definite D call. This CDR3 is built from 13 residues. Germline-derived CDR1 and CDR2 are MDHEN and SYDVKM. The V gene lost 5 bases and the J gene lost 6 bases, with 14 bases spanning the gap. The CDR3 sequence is CASSAPGIGEQYF. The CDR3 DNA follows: TGTGCCAGCAGTGCGCCAGGAATCGGCGAGCAGTACTTC.

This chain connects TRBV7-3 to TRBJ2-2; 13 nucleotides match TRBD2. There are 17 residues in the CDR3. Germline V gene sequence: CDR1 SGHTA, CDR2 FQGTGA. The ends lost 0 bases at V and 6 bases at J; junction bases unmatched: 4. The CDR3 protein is CASSLTGTSGRAGELFF. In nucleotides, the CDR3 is TGTGCCAGCAGCTTAACTGGAACTAGCGGGAGGGCCGGGGAGCTGTTTTTT.

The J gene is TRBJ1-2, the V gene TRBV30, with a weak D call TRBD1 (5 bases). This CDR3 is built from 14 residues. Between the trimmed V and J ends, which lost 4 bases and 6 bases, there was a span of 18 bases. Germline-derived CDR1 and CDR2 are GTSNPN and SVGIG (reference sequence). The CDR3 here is CAWIRGPGAHGYTF. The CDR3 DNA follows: TGTGCCTGGATTAGAGGGCCCGGGGCCCATGGCTACACCTTC.

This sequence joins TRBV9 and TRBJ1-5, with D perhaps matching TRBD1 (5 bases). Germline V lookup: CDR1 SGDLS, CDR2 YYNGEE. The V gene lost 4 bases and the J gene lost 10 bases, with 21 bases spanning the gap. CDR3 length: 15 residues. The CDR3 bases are TGTGCCAGCAGCCGCGGGCGTGGGGGAGGTGGTCCCCAGCATTTT. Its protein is CASSRGRGGGGPQHF. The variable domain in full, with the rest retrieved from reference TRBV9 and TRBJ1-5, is DSGVTQTPKHLITATGQRVTLRCSPRSGDLSVYWYQQSLDQGLQFLIQYYNGEERAKGNILERFSAQQFPDLHSELNLSSLELGDSALYFCASSRGRGGGGPQHFGDGTRLSIL.

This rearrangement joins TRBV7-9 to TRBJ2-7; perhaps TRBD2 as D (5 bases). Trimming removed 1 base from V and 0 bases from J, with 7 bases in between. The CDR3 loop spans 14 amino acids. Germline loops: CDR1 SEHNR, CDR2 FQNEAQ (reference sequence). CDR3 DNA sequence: TGTGCCAGCAGCTTAGAGCGGCTCTCCTACGAGCAGTACTTC. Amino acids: CASSLERLSYEQYF.

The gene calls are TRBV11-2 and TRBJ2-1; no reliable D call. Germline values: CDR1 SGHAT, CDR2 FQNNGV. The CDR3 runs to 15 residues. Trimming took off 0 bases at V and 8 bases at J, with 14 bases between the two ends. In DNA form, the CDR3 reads TGTGCCAGCAGCTTAGATCTTCCCGTCTTTCATGAGCAGTTCTTC. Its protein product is CASSLDLPVFHEQFF. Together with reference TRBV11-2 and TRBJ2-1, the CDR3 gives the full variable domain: EAGVAQSPRYKIIEKRQSVAFWCNPISGHATLYWYQQILGQGPKLLIQFQNNGVVDDSQLPKDRFSAERLKGVDSTLKIQPAKLEDSAVYLCASSLDLPVFHEQFFGPGTRLTVL.

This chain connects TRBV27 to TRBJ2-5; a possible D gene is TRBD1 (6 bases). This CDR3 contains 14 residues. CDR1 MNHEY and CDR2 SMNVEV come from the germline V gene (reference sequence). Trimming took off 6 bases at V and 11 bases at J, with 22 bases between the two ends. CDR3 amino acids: CASSFGGILWEQYF. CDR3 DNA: TGTGCCAGCAGCTTTGGGGGCATACTCTGGGAGCAGTACTTC.

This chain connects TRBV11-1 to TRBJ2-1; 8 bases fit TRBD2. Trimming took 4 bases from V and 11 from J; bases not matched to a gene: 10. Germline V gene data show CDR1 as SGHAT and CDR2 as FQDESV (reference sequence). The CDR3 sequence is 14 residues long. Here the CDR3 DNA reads TGTGCCAGCAGCTCTACCTCGACTAGCGATAAGCAGTTCTTC. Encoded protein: CASSSTSTSDKQFF.

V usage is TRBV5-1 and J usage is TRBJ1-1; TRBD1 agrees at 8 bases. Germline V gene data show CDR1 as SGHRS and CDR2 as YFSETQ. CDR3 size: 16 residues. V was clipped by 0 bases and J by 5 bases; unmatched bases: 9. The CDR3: CASSLAFQGARTEAFF. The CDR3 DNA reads TGCGCCAGCAGCTTGGCCTTCCAGGGGGCGAGGACTGAAGCTTTCTTT.

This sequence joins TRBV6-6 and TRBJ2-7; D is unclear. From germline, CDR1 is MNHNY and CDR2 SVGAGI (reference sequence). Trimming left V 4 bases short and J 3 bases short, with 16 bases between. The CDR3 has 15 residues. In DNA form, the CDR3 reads TGTGCCAGCAGTTCCGCATCAAATTACAACTACGAGCAGTACTTC. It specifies CASSSASNYNYEQYF.

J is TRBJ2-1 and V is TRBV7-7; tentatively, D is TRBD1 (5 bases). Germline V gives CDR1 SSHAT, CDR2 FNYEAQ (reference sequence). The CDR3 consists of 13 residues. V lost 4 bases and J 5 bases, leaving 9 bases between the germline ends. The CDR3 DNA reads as TGTGCCAGCAGCTCGCAGGGCAACAATGAGCAGTTCTTC. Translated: CASSSQGNNEQFF.

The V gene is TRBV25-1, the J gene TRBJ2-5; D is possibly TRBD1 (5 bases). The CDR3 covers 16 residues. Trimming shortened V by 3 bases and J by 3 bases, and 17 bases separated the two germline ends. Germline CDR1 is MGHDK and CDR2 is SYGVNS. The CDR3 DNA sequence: TGTGCCAGCAGTGACCCCGCAAATCTAGGGGAAGAGACCCAGTACTTC. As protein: CASSDPANLGEETQYF.